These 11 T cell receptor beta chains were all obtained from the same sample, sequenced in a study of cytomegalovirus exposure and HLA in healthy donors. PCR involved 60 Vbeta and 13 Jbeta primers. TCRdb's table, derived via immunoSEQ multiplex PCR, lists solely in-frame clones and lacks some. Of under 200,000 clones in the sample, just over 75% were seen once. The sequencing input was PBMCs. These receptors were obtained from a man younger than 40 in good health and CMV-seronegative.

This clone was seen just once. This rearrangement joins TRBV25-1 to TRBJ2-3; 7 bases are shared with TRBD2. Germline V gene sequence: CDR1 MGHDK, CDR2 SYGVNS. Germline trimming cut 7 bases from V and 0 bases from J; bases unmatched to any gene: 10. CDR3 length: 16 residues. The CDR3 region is CASTGWEGGSTDTQYF. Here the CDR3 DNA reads TGTGCCAGCACCGGGTGGGAGGGCGGAAGCACAGATACGCAGTATTTT.

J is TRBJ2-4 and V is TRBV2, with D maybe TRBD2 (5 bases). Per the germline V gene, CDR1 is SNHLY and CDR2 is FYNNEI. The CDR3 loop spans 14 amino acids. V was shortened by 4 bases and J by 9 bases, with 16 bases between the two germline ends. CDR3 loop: CASSVVGARSIQYF. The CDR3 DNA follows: TGTGCCAGCAGTGTAGTGGGAGCTCGGTCCATTCAGTACTTC. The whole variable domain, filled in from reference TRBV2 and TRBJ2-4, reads EPEVTQTPSHQVTQMGQEVILRCVPISNHLYFYWYRQILGQKVEFLVSFYNNEISEKSEIFDDQFSVERPDGSNFTLKIRSTKLEDSAMYFCASSVVGARSIQYFGAGTRLSVL.

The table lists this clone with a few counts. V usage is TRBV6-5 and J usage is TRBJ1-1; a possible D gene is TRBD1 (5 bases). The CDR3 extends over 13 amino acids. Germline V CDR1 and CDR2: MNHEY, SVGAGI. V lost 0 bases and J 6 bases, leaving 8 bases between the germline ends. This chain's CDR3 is CASSYSGGPEAFF. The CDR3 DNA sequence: TGTGCCAGCAGTTACTCGGGGGGACCTGAAGCTTTCTTT.

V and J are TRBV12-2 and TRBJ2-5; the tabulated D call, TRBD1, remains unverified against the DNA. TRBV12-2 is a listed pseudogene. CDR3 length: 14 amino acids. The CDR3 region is CASRFKTGAETQYF. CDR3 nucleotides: TGTGCAAGTCGCTTTAAGACAGGGGCAGAGACCCAGTACTTC.

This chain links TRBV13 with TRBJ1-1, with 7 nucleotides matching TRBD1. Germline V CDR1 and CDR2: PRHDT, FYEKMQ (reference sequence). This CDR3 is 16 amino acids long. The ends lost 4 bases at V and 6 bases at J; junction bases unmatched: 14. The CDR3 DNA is TGTGCCAGCAGCTCTGACAGGGCCCTAATTCGGGCTGAAGCTTTCTTT. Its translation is CASSSDRALIRAEAFF.

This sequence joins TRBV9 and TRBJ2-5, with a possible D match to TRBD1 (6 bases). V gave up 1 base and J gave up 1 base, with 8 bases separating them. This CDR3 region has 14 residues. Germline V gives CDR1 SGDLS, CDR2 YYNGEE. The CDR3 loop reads CASSVRGGQETQYF. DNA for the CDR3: TGTGCCAGCAGCGTAAGAGGGGGCCAAGAGACCCAGTACTTC. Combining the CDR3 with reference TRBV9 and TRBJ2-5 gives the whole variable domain DSGVTQTPKHLITATGQRVTLRCSPRSGDLSVYWYQQSLDQGLQFLIQYYNGEERAKGNILERFSAQQFPDLHSELNLSSLELGDSALYFCASSVRGGQETQYFGPGTRLLVL.

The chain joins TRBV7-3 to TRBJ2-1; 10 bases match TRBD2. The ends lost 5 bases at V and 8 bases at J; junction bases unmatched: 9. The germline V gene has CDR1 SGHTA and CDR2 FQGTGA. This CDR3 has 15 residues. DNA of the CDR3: TGTGCCAGCAGCCAGAGCGGGAGGGTCGGTGATGAGCAGTTCTTC. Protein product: CASSQSGRVGDEQFF. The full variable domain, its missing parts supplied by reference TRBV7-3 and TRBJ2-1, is GAGVSQTPSNKVTEKGKYVELRCDPISGHTALYWYRQSLGQGPEFLIYFQGTGAADDSGLPNDRFFAVRPEGSVSTLKIQRTERGDSAVYLCASSQSGRVGDEQFFGPGTRLTVL.

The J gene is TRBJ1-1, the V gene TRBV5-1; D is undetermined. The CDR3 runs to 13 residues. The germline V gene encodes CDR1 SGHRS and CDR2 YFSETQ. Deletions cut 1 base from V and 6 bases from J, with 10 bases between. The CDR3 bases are TGCGCCAGCAGCTTGTTCGAACGGGCTGAAGCTTTCTTT. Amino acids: CASSLFERAEAFF.

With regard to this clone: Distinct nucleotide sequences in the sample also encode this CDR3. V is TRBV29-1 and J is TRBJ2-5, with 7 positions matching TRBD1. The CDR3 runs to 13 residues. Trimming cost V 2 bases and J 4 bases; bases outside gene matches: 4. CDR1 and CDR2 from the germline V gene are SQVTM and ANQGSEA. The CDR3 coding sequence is TGCAGCGTTGAAAAGGCAGGGGGAGAGACCCAGTACTTC. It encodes CSVEKAGGETQYF.

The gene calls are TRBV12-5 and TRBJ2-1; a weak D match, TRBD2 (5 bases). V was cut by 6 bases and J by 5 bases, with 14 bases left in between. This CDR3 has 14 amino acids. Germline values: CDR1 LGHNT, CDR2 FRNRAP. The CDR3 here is CASGPGFGNNEQFF. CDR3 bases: TGTGCTAGTGGGCCGGGATTCGGCAACAATGAGCAGTTCTTC.

The CDR3 DNA sequence: TGCGCCAGCAGCTTCGTTGCCCCGGGGACTAGCGGTACCCACGAGCAGTACTTC. Its translation is CASSFVAPGTSGTHEQYF. V usage is TRBV5-1 and J usage is TRBJ2-7, with 11 bases matching TRBD2. Germline trimming cut 2 bases from V and 5 bases from J; bases unmatched to any gene: 15. The CDR3 runs to 18 residues. In germline, CDR1 is SGHRS, CDR2 YFSETQ.